Shown below are 28 T cell receptor beta chains from a single sample sequenced in a study of Graves' ophthalmopathy and Graves' hyperthyroidism. From RNA, the CDR3 regions of TCR beta chains were amplified and sequenced. Second-round multiplex PCR followed a first-round RT-PCR using HTBI primers. Each CDR3 protein is one row after TCRdb ran MiXCR on the multiplex PCR reads. This sample has 660,000 or so distinct CDR3 sequences, with 35% to 45% found just once. The sample consisted of peripheral blood. Receptors were obtained from an adult man with Graves' ophthalmopathy.

This clonotype appeared a few times. This sequence joins TRBV3-1 and TRBJ1-2, with D possibly matching TRBD1 (5 bases). The CDR3 spans 13 residues. The V gene lost 2 bases and the J gene lost 8 bases, with 12 bases spanning the gap. Germline lookup yields CDR1 LGHDT and CDR2 YNNKEL (reference sequence). The chain's CDR3 is CASSQQGGLGYTF. DNA of the CDR3: TGTGCCAGCAGCCAACAGGGAGGGTTAGGCTACACCTTC.

On this clonotype itself: A clone one base away is much larger, so this may be a read error. The chain has TRBV5-5 and TRBJ1-5, with D perhaps matching TRBD1 (5 bases). This CDR3 has 15 residues. Germline V gene data show CDR1 as SGHKS and CDR2 as YYEKEE (reference sequence). CDR3 sequence reads: CAGSLLWQGAEAQHF. The CDR3 coding sequence is TGTGCCGGCAGCTTGTTATGGCAGGGCGCTGAAGCCCAGCATTTT. Filled out from reference TRBV5-5 and TRBJ1-5, the complete variable domain reads DAGVTQSPTHLIKTRGQQVTLRCSPISGHKSVSWYQQVLGQGPQFIFQYYEKEERGRGNFPDRFSARQFPNYSSELNVNALLLGDSALYLCAGSLLWQGAEAQHFGDGTRLSIL.

With respect to this clonotype: A junction boundary mismatches the germline segment, possibly from a read error. V gene TRBV7-3 combines with J gene TRBJ1-5; no reliable D call. The CDR3 is 16 amino acids. The germline V gene encodes CDR1 SGHTA and CDR2 FQGTGA. CDR3 in amino acids: CASSQEADPSNQPQHF. Written as DNA, the CDR3 is TGCGCCAGCAGCCAAGAAGCGGACCCTAGCAATCAGCCCCAGCATTTT. The whole variable domain, remainder taken from reference TRBV7-3 and TRBJ1-5, is GAGVSQTPSNKVTEKGKYVELRCDPISGHTALYWYRQSLGQGPEFLIYFQGTGAADDSGLPNDRFFAVRPEGSVSTLKIQRTERGDSAVYLCASSQEADPSNQPQHFGDGTRLSIL.

This clonotype was seen ten or more times. This chain links TRBV7-2 with TRBJ2-7, with 11 positions matching TRBD2. The CDR3 covers 13 residues. V trimming: 5 bases; J trimming: 7 bases; junction bases outside the gene matches: 4. The germline gives CDR1 SGHTA, CDR2 FQGNSA. CDR3 sequence: CASSTRLAGEQYF. The CDR3 nucleotides read TGTGCCAGCAGCACGAGACTAGCGGGAGAGCAGTACTTC. Full variable domain (missing parts from reference TRBV7-2 and TRBJ2-7): GAGVSQSPSNKVTEKGKDVELRCDPISGHTALYWYRQSLGQGLEFLIYFQGNSAPDKSGLPSDRFSAERTGGSVSTLTIQRTQQEDSAVYLCASSTRLAGEQYFGPGTRLTVT.

In its sample, this clonotype was seen once. The V gene is TRBV20-1, the J gene TRBJ2-5; possibly TRBD1 or TRBD2 for D (5 bases each). Trimming left V 5 bases short and J 7 bases short, with 11 bases between. CDR1 is DFQATT, CDR2 SNEGSKA, per germline (reference sequence). The CDR3 length is 11 residues. The CDR3 region has the DNA TGCAGTGCTGACGAGGGGAGGACCCAGTACTTC. Translated: CSADEGRTQYF.

As concerns this clonotype: No conserved phenylalanine or tryptophan is present at the end of the CDR3, so a read error is the likely explanation. Because the CDR3's place on the DNA is in doubt, the DNA is left out and the CDR3 is given as listed by TCRdb. V usage is TRBV29-1 and J usage is TRBJ2-6; the table gives TRBD1 as D, unverified against the DNA. Per germline, CDR1 SQVTM and CDR2 ANQGSEA. The CDR3 is 8 residues long, counting both termini. The CDR3 loop is CSVDHGGT.

The chain combines TRBV25-1 with TRBJ2-3; 9 bases agree with TRBD1. Germline values: CDR1 MGHDK, CDR2 SYGVNS. This CDR3 spans 15 amino acids. Germline trimming cut 5 bases from V and 6 bases from J; bases unmatched to any gene: 9. For the CDR3, the DNA is TGTGCCAGCAGTTCACAGGGGGCGGGGGCCGATACGCAGTATTTT. Protein: CASSSQGAGADTQYF. The full variable domain, in which reference TRBV25-1 and TRBJ2-3 provide the parts outside the CDR3, is EADIYQTPRYLVIGTGKKITLECSQTMGHDKMYWYQQDPGMELHLIHYSYGVNSTEKGDLSSESTVSRIRTEHFPLTLESARPSHTSQYLCASSSQGAGADTQYFGPGTRLTVL.

As to this clonotype: Possible read error: a much larger clone is one base away. The rearrangement joins TRBV20-1 to TRBJ1-1; no clear D gene. V gave up 1 base and J gave up 2 bases, with 11 bases separating them. The CDR3 has 14 residues. The germline CDR1 and CDR2 sequences are DFQATT and SNEGSKA (reference sequence). This CDR3 reads CSARVLYGNTEAFF. As DNA, the CDR3 is TGCAGTGCTAGAGTCCTTTACGGCAACACTGAAGCTTTCTTT.

This clonotype occurred many times. V usage is TRBV7-2 and J usage is TRBJ1-2, with 7 bases lining up with TRBD1. J gave up 5 bases and V 6 bases, and 3 bases lay outside the gene matches. The CDR3 length is 12 residues. CDR1 and CDR2 (germline): SGHTA, FQGNSA. As DNA, the CDR3 is TGTGCCAGCAGGACAGGGCTTTATGGCTACACCTTC. As protein: CASRTGLYGYTF.

This clonotype has ten or more counts. J is TRBJ1-6 and V is TRBV10-3, with D possibly being TRBD1 (6 bases). The CDR3 spans 15 residues. The V gene's germline CDR1 is ENHRY and CDR2 SYGVKD. Here the CDR3 DNA reads TGTGCGACTCGAGGACAGTCGAACTATAATTCACCCCTCCACTTT. Encoded protein: CATRGQSNYNSPLHF.

This clonotype occurred many times. J is TRBJ2-5 and V is TRBV20-1; D perhaps matches TRBD2 (6 bases). V lost 5 bases and J lost 4, with 14 bases in between. The CDR3 spans 13 residues. CDR1 is DFQATT and CDR2 is SNEGSKA in the germline V gene (reference sequence). CDR3 nucleotide sequence: TGCAGTGCTCCGCCGGCTAGCGTAGAGACCCAGTACTTC. Protein: CSAPPASVETQYF.

In the case of this clonotype: Possible read error: a much larger clone is one base away. The chain joins TRBV10-3 to TRBJ1-4; D gene uncertain. Trimming took off 3 bases at V and 7 bases at J, with 12 bases between the two ends. The CDR3 runs to 14 residues. The germline gives CDR1 ENHRY, CDR2 SYGVKD. Here the CDR3 DNA reads TGTGCCATCAGTGATAATACAGCTGGTGAAAAACTGTTTTTT. It translates to CAISDNTAGEKLFF.

Ten or more counts support this clonotype. The chain joins TRBV7-2 to TRBJ1-1, with D hard to call. CDR3 length: 13 residues. Germline CDR1 and CDR2: SGHTA and FQGNSA. With 3 bases removed from V and 5 bases from J, the gap between germline ends came to 10 bases. The CDR3 coding sequence is TGTGCCAGCAGCTTTTACGGGGAAACTGAAGCTTTCTTT. This codes for CASSFYGETEAFF.

This clonotype was counted between two and nine times. The genes are TRBV12-3 or TRBV12-4 and TRBJ1-4; tentative D call: TRBD1 (5 bases). V was trimmed by 1 base and J by 4 bases, leaving 7 bases between them. This CDR3 region has 14 residues. The CDR3 loop reads CASSLVQGNEKLFF. The CDR3 DNA follows: TGTGCCAGCAGTTTAGTGCAGGGTAATGAAAAACTGTTTTTT.

V is TRBV25-1 and J is TRBJ2-7; D unclear. Germline CDR1 MGHDK, CDR2 SYGVNS. The CDR3 has 12 amino acids. The germline V and J ends were trimmed by 2 bases and 7 bases, with 9 bases remaining between them. The CDR3 sequence: CASSERYNEQYF. The CDR3, as DNA: TGTGCCAGCAGTGAACGCTACAATGAGCAGTACTTC.

The genes are TRBV30 and TRBJ1-2, with D hard to call. The V and J ends lost 3 bases and 4 bases respectively, with 12 bases between them. This CDR3 spans 13 amino acids. CDR1 GTSNPN and CDR2 SVGIG come from the germline V gene (reference sequence). The DNA for the CDR3 is TGTGCCTGGAGAACCCCGACGGTCTATGGCTACACCTTC. As protein: CAWRTPTVYGYTF.

This clonotype was counted many times. CDR3 loop: CASSESRGSGEKLFF. CDR3 nucleotides: TGCGCCAGCAGTGAGTCGAGGGGGTCAGGGGAAAAACTGTTTTTT. This rearrangement joins TRBV10-2 to TRBJ1-4; D possibly corresponds to TRBD1 (6 bases). V lost 0 bases to trimming and J lost 8 bases, with 13 bases between them. The CDR3 is 15 amino acids. Germline CDR1 WSHSY, CDR2 SAAADI.

This clonotype was counted between two and nine times. V is TRBV12-3 or TRBV12-4 and J is TRBJ2-2; no clear D. The V end lost 6 bases, the J end lost 6 bases, and 14 bases lay between the germline ends. CDR3 length: 14 residues. In nucleotides, the CDR3 is TGTGCCAGCAGACCAAGTCGACATTCCGGGGAGCTGTTTTTT. Its protein product is CASRPSRHSGELFF.

This clonotype has at least ten counts. The gene calls are TRBV2 and TRBJ1-1; D is undetermined. The CDR3 is 13 residues long. Germline V gives CDR1 SNHLY, CDR2 FYNNEI. The V and J ends lost 4 bases and 1 base respectively, with 7 bases between them. The CDR3 nucleotides read TGTGCCAGCAGTGCCCAGGAGAACACTGAAGCTTTCTTT. It codes for CASSAQENTEAFF.

V usage is TRBV10-3 and J usage is TRBJ1-1; D is unresolved. Germline CDR1 reads ENHRY; CDR2 reads SYGVKD. The CDR3 contains 15 residues. Trimming removed 3 bases at V and 1 base at J, with 12 bases between. For the CDR3, the DNA is TGTGCCATCAGTGAAGCAGCCCTTCCGAACACTGAAGCTTTCTTT. It yields the protein CAISEAALPNTEAFF.

The chain is built from TRBV29-1 and TRBJ1-1; unclear D gene. V lost 4 bases to trimming and J lost 10 bases, with 19 bases between them. The CDR3 length is 13 residues. Germline V gene lookup returns CDR1 SQVTM and CDR2 ANQGSEA. CDR3 in DNA: TGCAGCGTTGGACTAGCGGGAGGCGGGATAGCTTTCTTT. It codes for CSVGLAGGGIAFF.

V gene TRBV11-2 combines with J gene TRBJ2-3; 10 positions agree with TRBD2. V trimming: 5 bases; J trimming: 3 bases; junction bases outside the gene matches: 5. The CDR3 consists of 15 residues. Looked up from germline, CDR1 is SGHAT and CDR2 is FQNNGV. The CDR3 DNA reads as TGTGCCAGCAGCCCGGCTAGCGGGGGTACAGATACGCAGTATTTT. Amino acids: CASSPASGGTDTQYF.

This clonotype was recorded many times. This rearrangement joins TRBV29-1 to TRBJ1-1; D possibly corresponds to TRBD1 (5 bases). Germline lookup yields CDR1 SQVTM and CDR2 ANQGSEA. The CDR3 consists of 12 residues. With 5 bases removed from V and 5 bases from J, the gap between germline ends came to 12 bases. CDR3 bases: TGCAGCGTTCGAACAGGCCTGACTGAAGCTTTCTTT. This encodes CSVRTGLTEAFF.

In this sample, this clonotype turned up many times. This sequence joins TRBV12-3 or TRBV12-4 and TRBJ1-2; 7 bases fit TRBD1. The CDR3 has 13 residues. The J segment lost 8 bases and the V segment lost 6 bases, leaving 9 bases of the junction unmatched. The CDR3 coding sequence is TGTGCCAGCAGGGATACAGGGGCCCGAGGCTACACCTTC. Its translation is CASRDTGARGYTF.

This clonotype showed up just once. J is TRBJ1-4 and V is TRBV7-8; a possible D gene is TRBD1 (6 bases). Deletions cut 5 bases from V and 8 bases from J, with 15 bases between. Germline values: CDR1 SGHVS, CDR2 FQNEAQ. CDR3 length: 14 residues. The CDR3 is CASSSSGGAEKLFF. The CDR3 coding sequence is TGTGCCAGCAGCAGTAGCGGGGGGGCCGAAAAACTGTTTTTT.

In its sample, this clonotype was seen many times. The rearrangement links TRBV7-6 to TRBJ2-7; perhaps TRBD1 as D (6 bases). Germline CDR1 reads SGHVS; CDR2 reads FNYEAQ. This CDR3 region has 15 residues. V was pared by 0 bases and J by 4 bases, with 13 bases between. CDR3: CASSLARDILYEQYF. CDR3 DNA: TGTGCCAGCAGCTTAGCGAGGGACATTTTGTACGAGCAGTACTTC.

This chain connects TRBV12-3 or TRBV12-4 to TRBJ1-1; D is possibly TRBD1 (6 bases). The V end lost 4 bases, the J end lost 6 bases, and 15 bases lay between the germline ends. This CDR3 comprises 14 residues. The CDR3 nucleotides read TGTGCCAGCAGTTCGAGGAGGGGGATTCCTGAAGCTTTCTTT. This encodes CASSSRRGIPEAFF.

This clonotype was recorded a few times. The CDR3 is CASSQFDGTLYGYTF. CDR3 DNA: TGTGCCAGCAGCCAATTCGATGGGACCCTCTATGGCTACACCTTC. The rearrangement joins TRBV3-1 to TRBJ1-2; possible D gene TRBD1, 5 bases. Trimming pared 2 bases from V and 4 bases from J, leaving 14 bases between. The V gene's germline CDR1 is LGHDT and CDR2 YNNKEL (reference sequence). This CDR3 comprises 15 residues.